These 15 T cell receptor beta chains originate from one sample sequenced in a study of early T cells in non-severe SARS-CoV-2 infection. TCRdb re-called the 5' RACE reads with MiXCR, one entry per CDR3 protein. Of about 70,000 distinct CDR3 sequences listed, less than 5.5% are singletons. The sequencing here drew on whole blood, taken at baseline. All receptors derive from an adult who was a healthcare worker with PCR-confirmed SARS-CoV-2 infection or an uninfected control (not recorded which).

This clonotype was recorded at least ten times. The chain recombines TRBV12-3 or TRBV12-4 with TRBJ2-7; 7 bases align to TRBD1. V lost 5 bases to trimming and J lost 5 bases; unmatched junction nucleotides: 9. This CDR3 comprises 14 residues. DNA of the CDR3: TGTGCCAGCAGTCAAACAGGGGTTCAGAACGAGCAGTACTTC. Its translation is CASSQTGVQNEQYF.

The chain couples TRBV5-1 to TRBJ2-7, with a weak D call TRBD1 (6 bases). This CDR3 comprises 15 residues. Trimming took 0 bases from V and 7 from J, leaving 17 bases between them. CDR1 is SGHRS, CDR2 YFSETQ, per germline. CDR3 region: CASSLDSQGPGEQYF. The CDR3 DNA follows: TGCGCCAGCAGCTTGGATTCGCAGGGGCCAGGAGAGCAGTACTTC.

This clonotype turned up a few times. The chain recombines TRBV20-1 with TRBJ2-3, with a weak D call TRBD1 (6 bases). V lost 1 base, J lost 4 bases, and 12 bases lay in between. The CDR3 runs 14 residues. Germline V gives CDR1 DFQATT, CDR2 SNEGSKA (reference sequence). The CDR3 is CSARGDTVADTQYF. In nucleotides, the CDR3 is TGCAGTGCTAGAGGGGACACGGTCGCAGATACGCAGTATTTT.

This clonotype was detected many times. CDR3 residues: CASSWGGGAYNEQFF. The DNA of the CDR3 is TGTGCCAGCAGTTGGGGGGGGGGCGCCTACAATGAGCAGTTCTTC. The J gene is TRBJ2-1, the V gene TRBV6-5; weak D call: TRBD2 (7 bases). The CDR3 is made up of 15 amino acids. V lost 4 bases and J 2 bases, leaving 12 bases between the germline ends. Germline V lookup: CDR1 MNHEY, CDR2 SVGAGI.

The genes are TRBV28 and TRBJ2-1; possibly TRBD1 for D (6 bases). Germline V CDR1 and CDR2: MDHEN, SYDVKM. V lost 10 bases to trimming and J lost 8 bases, with 18 bases between them. The CDR3 is 13 amino acids. This CDR3 reads CAIHRAVGDEQFF. DNA of the CDR3: TGTGCCATCCACAGGGCGGTTGGGGATGAGCAGTTCTTC. The whole variable domain, filled in from reference TRBV28 and TRBJ2-1, reads DVKVTQSSRYLVKRTGEKVFLECVQDMDHENMFWYRQDPGLGLRLIYFSYDVKMKEKGDIPEGYSVSREKKERFSLILESASTNQTSMYLCAIHRAVGDEQFFGPGTRLTVL.

This clonotype was detected many times. The chain recombines TRBV2 with TRBJ1-1; D perhaps matches TRBD1 (5 bases). The V end lost 3 bases, the J end lost 8 bases, and 10 bases lay between the germline ends. The length of the CDR3 is 12 residues. Per germline, CDR1 SNHLY and CDR2 FYNNEI. This chain's CDR3 is CASSEGRWEAFF. In DNA, the CDR3 is TGTGCCAGCAGTGAGGGACGGTGGGAAGCTTTCTTT.

This chain joins TRBV6-5 and TRBJ2-7, with no clear D. CDR1 and CDR2 from the germline V gene are MNHEY and SVGAGI. The germline V and J ends were trimmed by 7 bases and 9 bases, with 19 bases remaining between them. This CDR3 spans 13 amino acids. This CDR3 is CASKPALGWLQYF. The CDR3 DNA follows: TGTGCCAGCAAACCGGCCCTAGGATGGTTGCAGTACTTC.

CDR3 coding DNA: TGTGCCAGCAGCCCAATATTCTCACCAGCCTTGGCCCAGGGCCCCACTGAAGCTTTCTTT. Protein: CASSPIFSPALAQGPTEAFF. The chain uses TRBV7-9 and TRBJ1-1; weak D call: TRBD1 (5 bases). V was pared by 5 bases and J by 4 bases, with 32 bases between. CDR1 and CDR2 (germline): SEHNR, FQNEAQ (reference sequence). The CDR3 covers 20 residues.

This clonotype appeared many times. The chain joins TRBV10-2 to TRBJ2-1, with 11 bases aligning to TRBD2. The V segment lost 6 bases and the J segment 0 bases; nucleotides outside the gene matches: 10. CDR1 is WSHSY and CDR2 is SAAADI in the germline V gene. The CDR3 length is 18 residues. This chain's CDR3 is CASRPGLAESSSYNEQFF. CDR3 nucleotide sequence: TGCGCCAGCAGACCGGGACTAGCGGAGTCAAGCTCCTACAATGAGCAGTTCTTC.

In this sample, this clonotype turned up many times. The rearrangement joins TRBV28 to TRBJ2-7; D may correspond to TRBD1 or TRBD2 (5 bases each). Germline CDR1 reads MDHEN; CDR2 reads SYDVKM. V lost 3 bases and J lost 8, with 17 bases in between. The CDR3 runs to 14 residues. The CDR3 region has the DNA TGTGCCAGCAGTTTTACTAGGGGAATTTTCAAGCAGTACTTC. It is translated as CASSFTRGIFKQYF.

This clonotype was detected only a few times. The chain links TRBV5-1 to TRBJ1-1, with D perhaps TRBD1 (5 bases). The CDR3 spans 14 residues. The V end was cut by 5 bases, the J end by 1 base, with 12 bases between. Germline CDR1 is SGHRS and CDR2 is YFSETQ. The CDR3, as DNA: TGCGCCAGCAGTCGGGGCGTAAGGAACACTGAAGCTTTCTTT. Translated: CASSRGVRNTEAFF.

V gene TRBV27 combines with J gene TRBJ1-1, with D perhaps matching TRBD1 (5 bases). CDR1 is MNHEY, CDR2 SMNVEV, per germline (reference sequence). The CDR3 totals 15 residues. V lost 0 bases, J lost 7 bases, and 15 bases lay in between. CDR3 bases: TGTGCCAGCAGTTTATCTCTGGCAGGGACTTATGAAGCTTTCTTT. Amino acids: CASSLSLAGTYEAFF.

This clonotype was recorded at least ten times. The rearrangement uses TRBV7-2 and TRBJ2-7; no firm D call. CDR3 length: 14 amino acids. Trimming left V 4 bases short and J 2 bases short, with 12 bases between. Germline CDR1 and CDR2: SGHTA and FQGNSA. The chain's CDR3 is CASSYRTLTYEQYF. In DNA, the CDR3 is TGTGCCAGCAGCTACCGGACCCTTACCTACGAGCAGTACTTC.

This chain links TRBV6-6 with TRBJ2-5; the match to TRBD2 covers 8 bases. The CDR3 spans 13 residues. V lost 6 bases, J lost 5 bases, and 5 bases stayed unmatched. The V gene's germline CDR1 is MNHNY and CDR2 SVGAGI (reference sequence). CDR3 in amino acids: CASREREWETQYF. In DNA, the CDR3 is TGTGCCAGCAGAGAGCGGGAGTGGGAGACCCAGTACTTC.

V and J are TRBV29-1 and TRBJ1-2, with unresolved D. The germline V gene encodes CDR1 SQVTM and CDR2 ANQGSEA. The V end lost 5 bases, the J end lost 8 bases, and 18 bases lay between the germline ends. This CDR3 is 13 amino acids long. Written as DNA, the CDR3 is TGCAGCGTTCCGGCCTCACAACATAAGGGCTACACCTTC. Translation gives CSVPASQHKGYTF.